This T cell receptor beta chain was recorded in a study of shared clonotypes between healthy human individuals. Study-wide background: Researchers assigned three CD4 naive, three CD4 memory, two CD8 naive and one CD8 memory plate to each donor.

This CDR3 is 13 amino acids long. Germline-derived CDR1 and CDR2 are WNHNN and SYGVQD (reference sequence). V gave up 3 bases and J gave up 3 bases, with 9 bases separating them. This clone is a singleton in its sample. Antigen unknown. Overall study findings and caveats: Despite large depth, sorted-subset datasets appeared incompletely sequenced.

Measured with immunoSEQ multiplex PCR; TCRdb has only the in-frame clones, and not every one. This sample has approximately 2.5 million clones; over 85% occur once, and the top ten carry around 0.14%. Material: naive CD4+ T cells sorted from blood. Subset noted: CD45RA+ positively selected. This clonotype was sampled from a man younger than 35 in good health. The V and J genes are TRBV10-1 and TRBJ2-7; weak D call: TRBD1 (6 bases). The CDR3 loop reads CASSDYRDYEQYF. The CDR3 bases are TGCGCCAGCAGTGATTACAGGGACTACGAGCAGTACTTC.